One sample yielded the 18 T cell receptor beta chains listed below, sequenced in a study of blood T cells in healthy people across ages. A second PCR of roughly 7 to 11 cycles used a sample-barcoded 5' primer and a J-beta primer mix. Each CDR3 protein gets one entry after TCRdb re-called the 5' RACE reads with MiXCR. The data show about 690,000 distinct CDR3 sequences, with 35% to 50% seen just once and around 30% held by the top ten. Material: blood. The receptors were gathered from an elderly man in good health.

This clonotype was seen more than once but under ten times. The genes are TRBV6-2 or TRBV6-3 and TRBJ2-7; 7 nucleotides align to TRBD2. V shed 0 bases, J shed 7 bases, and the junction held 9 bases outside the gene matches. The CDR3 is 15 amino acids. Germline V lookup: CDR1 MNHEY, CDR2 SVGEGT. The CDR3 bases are TGTGCCAGCAGTTACTCAAAGACTAGCAGGAATGAGCAGTACTTC. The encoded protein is CASSYSKTSRNEQYF.

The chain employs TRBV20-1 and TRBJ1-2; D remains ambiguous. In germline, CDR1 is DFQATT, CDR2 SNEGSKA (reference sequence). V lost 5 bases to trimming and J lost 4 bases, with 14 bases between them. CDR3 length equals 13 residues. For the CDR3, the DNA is TGCAGTGCTTTCGTCGGCCGGGGCTATGGCTACACCTTC. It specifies CSAFVGRGYGYTF.

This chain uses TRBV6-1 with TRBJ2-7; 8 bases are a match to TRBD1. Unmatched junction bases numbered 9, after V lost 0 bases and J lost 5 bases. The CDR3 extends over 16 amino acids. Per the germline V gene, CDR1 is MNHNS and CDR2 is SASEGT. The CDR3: CASSEALVDRADEQYF. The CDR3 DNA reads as TGTGCCAGCAGTGAAGCGCTGGTGGACAGGGCCGACGAGCAGTACTTC.

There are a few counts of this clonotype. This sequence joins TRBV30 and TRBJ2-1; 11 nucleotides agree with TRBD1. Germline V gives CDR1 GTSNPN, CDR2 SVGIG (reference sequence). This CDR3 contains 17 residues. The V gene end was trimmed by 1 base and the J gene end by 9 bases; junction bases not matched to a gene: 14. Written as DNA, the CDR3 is TGTGCCTGGAGTGCTGTTAGGACAGGGGGCCCGATTGGTGAGCAGTTCTTC. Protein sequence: CAWSAVRTGGPIGEQFF. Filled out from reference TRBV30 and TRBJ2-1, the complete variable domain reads SQTIHQWPATLVQPVGSPLSLECTVEGTSNPNLYWYRQAAGRGLQLLFYSVGIGQISSEVPQNLSASRPQDRQFILSSKKLLLSDSGFYLCAWSAVRTGGPIGEQFFGPGTRLTVL.

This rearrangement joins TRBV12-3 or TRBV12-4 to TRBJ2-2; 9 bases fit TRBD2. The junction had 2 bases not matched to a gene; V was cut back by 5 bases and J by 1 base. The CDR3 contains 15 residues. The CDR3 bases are TGTGCCAGCAGTGTGACTAGCGGGAACACCGGGGAGCTGTTTTTT. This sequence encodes CASSVTSGNTGELFF.

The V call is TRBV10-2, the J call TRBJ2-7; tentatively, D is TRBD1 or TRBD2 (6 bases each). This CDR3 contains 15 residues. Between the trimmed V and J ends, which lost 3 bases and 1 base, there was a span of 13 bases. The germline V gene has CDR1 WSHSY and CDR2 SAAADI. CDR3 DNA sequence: TGCGCCAGCAGTGATTACGGGGGCAAATCCTACGAGCAGTACTTC. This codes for CASSDYGGKSYEQYF.

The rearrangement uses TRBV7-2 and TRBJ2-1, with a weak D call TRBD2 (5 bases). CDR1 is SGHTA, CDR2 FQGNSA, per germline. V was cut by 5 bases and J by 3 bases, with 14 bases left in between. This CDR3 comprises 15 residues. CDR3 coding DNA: TGTGCCAGCAGCCTTAGTTACGCGGGCTACAATGAGCAGTTCTTC. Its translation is CASSLSYAGYNEQFF.

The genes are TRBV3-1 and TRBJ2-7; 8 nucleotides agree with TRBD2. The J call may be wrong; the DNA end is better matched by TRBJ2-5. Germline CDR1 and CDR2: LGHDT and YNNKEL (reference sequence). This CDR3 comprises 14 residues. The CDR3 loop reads CASSLSGGAKTQYF. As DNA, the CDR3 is TGTGCCAGCAGCCTTTCGGGAGGGGCGAAGACCCAGTACTTC.

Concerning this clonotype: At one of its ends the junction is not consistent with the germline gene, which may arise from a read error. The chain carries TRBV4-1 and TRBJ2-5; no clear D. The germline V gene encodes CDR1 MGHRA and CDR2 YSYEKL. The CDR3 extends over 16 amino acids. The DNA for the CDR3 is TGCGCCAGCAGCCAAGATCTATTGGGATTCCAAGGGACCCAGTACTTC. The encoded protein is CASSQDLLGFQGTQYF.

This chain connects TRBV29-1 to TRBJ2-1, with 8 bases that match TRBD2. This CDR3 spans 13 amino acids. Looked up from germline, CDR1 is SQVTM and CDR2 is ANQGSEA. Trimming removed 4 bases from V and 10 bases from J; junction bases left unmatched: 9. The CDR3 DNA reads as TGCAGCGTTGGGGGCGGGGGGTCTAAGGAGCAGTTCTTC. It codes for CSVGGGGSKEQFF.

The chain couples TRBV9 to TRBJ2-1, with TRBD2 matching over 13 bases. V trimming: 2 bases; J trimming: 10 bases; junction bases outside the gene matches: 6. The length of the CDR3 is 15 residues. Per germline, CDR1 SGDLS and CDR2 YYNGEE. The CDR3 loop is CASSVDGLAGVEQFF. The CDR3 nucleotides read TGTGCCAGCAGCGTGGATGGACTAGCGGGGGTGGAGCAGTTCTTC. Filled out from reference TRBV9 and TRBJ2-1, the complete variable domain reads DSGVTQTPKHLITATGQRVTLRCSPRSGDLSVYWYQQSLDQGLQFLIQYYNGEERAKGNILERFSAQQFPDLHSELNLSSLELGDSALYFCASSVDGLAGVEQFFGPGTRLTVL.

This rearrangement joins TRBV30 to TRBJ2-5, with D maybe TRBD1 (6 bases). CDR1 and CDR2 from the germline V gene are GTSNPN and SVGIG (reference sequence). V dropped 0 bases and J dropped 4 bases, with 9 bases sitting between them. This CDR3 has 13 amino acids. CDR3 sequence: CAWSVQGGETQYF. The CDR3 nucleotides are TGTGCCTGGAGTGTACAAGGGGGAGAGACCCAGTACTTC.

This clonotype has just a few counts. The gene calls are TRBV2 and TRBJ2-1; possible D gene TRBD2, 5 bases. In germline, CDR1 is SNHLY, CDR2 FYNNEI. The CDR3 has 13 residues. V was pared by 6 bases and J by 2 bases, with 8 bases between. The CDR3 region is CASSRTPYNEQFF. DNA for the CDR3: TGTGCCAGCAGCCGGACTCCCTACAATGAGCAGTTCTTC.

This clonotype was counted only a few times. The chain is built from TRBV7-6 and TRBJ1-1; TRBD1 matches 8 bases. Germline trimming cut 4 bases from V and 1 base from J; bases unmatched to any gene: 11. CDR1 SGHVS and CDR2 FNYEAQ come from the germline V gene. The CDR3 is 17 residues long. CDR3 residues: CASSSIDRGRTNTEAFF. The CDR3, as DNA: TGTGCCAGCAGCTCGATCGACAGGGGAAGGACGAACACTGAAGCTTTCTTT.

For the CDR3, the DNA is TGTGCCAGCAGCTTGGACACCTCTGGGGCCAACGTCCTGACTTTC. Protein product: CASSLDTSGANVLTF. The V call is TRBV5-6, the J call TRBJ2-6; D is uncertain. Germline V lookup: CDR1 SGHDT, CDR2 YYEEEE. The CDR3 extends over 15 amino acids. V lost 0 bases, J lost 0 bases, and 4 bases lay in between. The whole variable domain, remainder taken from reference TRBV5-6 and TRBJ2-6, is DAGVTQSPTHLIKTRGQQVTLRCSPKSGHDTVSWYQQALGQGPQFIFQYYEEEERQRGNFPDRFSGHQFPNYSSELNVNALLLGDSALYLCASSLDTSGANVLTFGAGSRLTVL.

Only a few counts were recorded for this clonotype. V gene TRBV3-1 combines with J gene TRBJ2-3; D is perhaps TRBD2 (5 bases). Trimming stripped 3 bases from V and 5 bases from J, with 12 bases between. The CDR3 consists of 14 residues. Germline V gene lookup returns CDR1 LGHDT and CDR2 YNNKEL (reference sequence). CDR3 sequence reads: CASSHTSAGDTQYF. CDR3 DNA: TGTGCCAGCAGCCATACGTCTGCGGGAGATACGCAGTATTTT.

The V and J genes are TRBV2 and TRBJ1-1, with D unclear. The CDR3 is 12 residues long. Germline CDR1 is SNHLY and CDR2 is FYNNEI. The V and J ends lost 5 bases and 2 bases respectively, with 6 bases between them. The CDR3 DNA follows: TGTGCCAGCAGTCAGAGTAACACTGAAGCTTTCTTT. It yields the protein CASSQSNTEAFF.

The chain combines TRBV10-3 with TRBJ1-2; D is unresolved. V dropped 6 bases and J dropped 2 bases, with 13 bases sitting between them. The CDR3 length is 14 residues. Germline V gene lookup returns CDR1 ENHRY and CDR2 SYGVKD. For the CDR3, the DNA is TGTGCCATCAGGACGTGGGGTTCAAACTATGGCTACACCTTC. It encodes CAIRTWGSNYGYTF.